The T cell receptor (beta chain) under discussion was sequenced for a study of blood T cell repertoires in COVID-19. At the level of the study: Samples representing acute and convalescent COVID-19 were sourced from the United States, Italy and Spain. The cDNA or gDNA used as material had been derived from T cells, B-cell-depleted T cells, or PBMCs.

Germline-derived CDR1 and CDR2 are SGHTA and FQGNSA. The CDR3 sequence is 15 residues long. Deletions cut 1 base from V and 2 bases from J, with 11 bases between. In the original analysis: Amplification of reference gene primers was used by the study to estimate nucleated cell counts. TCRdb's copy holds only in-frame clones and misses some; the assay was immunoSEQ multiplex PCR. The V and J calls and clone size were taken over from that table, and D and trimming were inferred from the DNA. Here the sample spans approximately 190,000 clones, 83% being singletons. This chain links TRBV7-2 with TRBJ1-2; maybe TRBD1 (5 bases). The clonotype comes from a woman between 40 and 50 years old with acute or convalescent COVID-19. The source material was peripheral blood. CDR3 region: CASSLGGGVNYGYTF. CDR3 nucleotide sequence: TGTGCCAGCAGCTTAGGGGGCGGTGTAAACTATGGCTACACCTTC.